The source of this T cell receptor beta chain is a study of blood T cell repertoires in COVID-19. On the study more broadly: Samples taken during acute and convalescent COVID-19 were collected in the United States, Italy and Spain. From T cells, B-cell-depleted T cells, or PBMCs came the material, which was cDNA or gDNA.

This clone was seen only once. Germline lookup yields CDR1 KGHSH and CDR2 LQKENI. The CDR3 extends over 17 amino acids. Germline trimming cut 4 bases from V and 7 bases from J; bases unmatched to any gene: 13. Per the original data handling: Using reference gene primer amplification, nucleated cell counts were estimated. Only in-frame clones appear in the TCRdb table, and some are missing; sequencing was by immunoSEQ multiplex PCR. V and J calls and clone size come straight from that table; D and trimming were deduced from the DNA. The repertoire includes about 260,000 clones, more than 75% of them detected once, and under 2.5% sits in the top ten.

This TCR derives from a woman aged 50 to 60 with acute or convalescent COVID-19. The gene calls are TRBV18 and TRBJ1-4; 9 bases map to TRBD1. Sequenced: peripheral blood. Written as DNA, the CDR3 is TGTGCCAGCTCACTAGGGGACAGGGCGGAGTTTCGTGAAAAACTGTTTTTT. This gives the protein CASSLGDRAEFREKLFF.